This T cell receptor (beta chain) is drawn from a study of cytomegalovirus exposure and HLA in healthy donors. Germline loops: CDR1 MGHRA, CDR2 YSYEKL. V lost 2 bases to trimming and J lost 0 bases, with 11 bases between them. This CDR3 has 16 amino acids. Study results and limitations: The investigators catalogued 150 to 200 TCR beta chains as cytomegalovirus-associated. TCR clusters originating in the first cohort tended to co-occur in the roughly 120 validation repertoires, according to a later analysis. Three CMV-associated chains proved CMV antigen-specific in vitro. Most TCR sequences proved rare, with some public TCRs found in many donors.

Only in-frame clones appear in the TCRdb table, and some are missing; sequencing was by immunoSEQ multiplex PCR. The data hold approximately 300,000 clones, with 86% observed a single time. In the case of this clone: Antigen unknown.

The chain is built from TRBV4-1 and TRBJ2-1; tentatively, D is TRBD2 (6 bases). The receptor was derived from a woman between 18 and 29 years old in good health and CMV-seronegative. Sequencing was carried out using PBMCs. The CDR3 bases are TGCGCCAGCAGCCAACAGCGGAGGGGCTCCTACAATGAGCAGTTCTTC. Translating it yields CASSQQRRGSYNEQFF.